These 3 T cell receptor beta chains were all obtained from the same sample, sequenced in a study of PD-1 blockade in classical Hodgkin lymphoma. This sample's time point: cycle 4 day 1 (C4D1), after 6 weeks of nivolumab. Exposure to brentuximab vedotin varied, and each patient had relapsed following autologous stem cell transplantation. CD8+ T cells were isolated from thawed PBMCs by magnetic negative selection. Profiling relied on immunoSEQ multiplex PCR, and the TCRdb table lists in-frame clones only, not all of them. The table lists thousands of clones, about 60% of them singletons. Specimen: CD8+ T cells from blood, collected before the fourth cycle of nivolumab. The source is a human donor with classical Hodgkin lymphoma.

The sample holds one count of this clone. V gene TRBV19 combines with J gene TRBJ2-1; possibly TRBD2 for D (6 bases). V lost 6 bases, J lost 3 bases, and 12 bases lay in between. The CDR3 spans 14 residues. CDR1 and CDR2 (germline): LNHDA, SQIVND (reference sequence). The CDR3 is CASSPAGFYNEQFF. The CDR3 DNA is TGTGCCAGTAGCCCAGCGGGCTTCTACAATGAGCAGTTCTTC. Filled out from reference TRBV19 and TRBJ2-1, the complete variable domain reads DGGITQSPKYLFRKEGQNVTLSCEQNLNHDAMYWYRQDPGQGLRLIYYSQIVNDFQKGDIAEGYSVSREKKESFPLTVTSAQKNPTAFYLCASSPAGFYNEQFFGPGTRLTVL.

This rearrangement joins TRBV7-8 to TRBJ2-5; weak D call: TRBD2 (7 bases). V lost 3 bases, J lost 0 bases, and 29 bases lay in between. This CDR3 region has 21 residues. Germline values: CDR1 SGHVS, CDR2 FQNEAQ. CDR3 DNA sequence: TGTGCCAGCAGCTTCCCTTTGGGGGGGCTTGCGGGAGCGGTGTACCAAGAGACCCAGTACTTC. It is translated as CASSFPLGGLAGAVYQETQYF.

This chain links TRBV2 with TRBJ2-3; tentative D call: TRBD1 (6 bases). V dropped 3 bases and J dropped 0 bases, with 13 bases sitting between them. In germline, CDR1 is SNHLY, CDR2 FYNNEI. This CDR3 comprises 16 residues. In DNA form, the CDR3 reads TGTGCCAGCAGTGAGGGGGCCAGGCCGAGCACAGATACGCAGTATTTT. This encodes CASSEGARPSTDTQYF.